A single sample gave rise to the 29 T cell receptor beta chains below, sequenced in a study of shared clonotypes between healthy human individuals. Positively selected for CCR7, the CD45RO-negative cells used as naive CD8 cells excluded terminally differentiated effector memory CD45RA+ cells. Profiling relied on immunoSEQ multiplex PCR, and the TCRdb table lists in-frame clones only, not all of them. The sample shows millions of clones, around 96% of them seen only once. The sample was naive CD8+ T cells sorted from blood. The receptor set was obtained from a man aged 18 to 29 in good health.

Here the CDR3 DNA reads TGTGCCAGCACCAGGGGGAATAGCTACGAGCAGTACTTC. Translated, it gives CASTRGNSYEQYF. V is TRBV7-9 and J is TRBJ2-7; 7 bases fit TRBD1. The CDR3 totals 13 residues. The junction had 6 bases not matched to a gene; V was cut back by 7 bases and J by 3 bases. Germline V lookup: CDR1 SEHNR, CDR2 FQNEAQ (reference sequence).

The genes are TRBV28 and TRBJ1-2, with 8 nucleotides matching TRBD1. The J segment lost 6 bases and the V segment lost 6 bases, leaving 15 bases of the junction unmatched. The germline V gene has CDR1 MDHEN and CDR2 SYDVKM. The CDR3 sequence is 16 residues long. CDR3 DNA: TGTGCCAGCAGCCCTCTCTTCGAGACAGGGGAGAATGGCTACACCTTC. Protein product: CASSPLFETGENGYTF.

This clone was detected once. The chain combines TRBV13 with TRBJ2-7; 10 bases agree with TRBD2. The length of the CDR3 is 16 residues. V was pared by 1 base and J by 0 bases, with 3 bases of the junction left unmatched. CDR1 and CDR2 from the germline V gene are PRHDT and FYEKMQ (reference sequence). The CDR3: CASSLEASGSSYEQYF. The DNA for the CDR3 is TGTGCCAGCAGCTTAGAGGCTAGCGGGAGCTCCTACGAGCAGTACTTC.

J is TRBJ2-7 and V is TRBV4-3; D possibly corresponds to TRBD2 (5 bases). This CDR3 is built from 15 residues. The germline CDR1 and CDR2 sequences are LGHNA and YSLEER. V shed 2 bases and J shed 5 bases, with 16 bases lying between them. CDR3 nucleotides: TGCGCCAGCAGCCAACTAACCGGGATTGGGGACGAGCAGTACTTC. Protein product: CASSQLTGIGDEQYF.

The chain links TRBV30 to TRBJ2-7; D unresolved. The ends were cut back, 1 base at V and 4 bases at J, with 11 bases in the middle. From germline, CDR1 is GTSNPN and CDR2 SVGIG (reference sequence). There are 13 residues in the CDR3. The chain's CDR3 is CAWSDMKLYEQYF. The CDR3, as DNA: TGTGCCTGGAGTGATATGAAACTTTACGAGCAGTACTTC.

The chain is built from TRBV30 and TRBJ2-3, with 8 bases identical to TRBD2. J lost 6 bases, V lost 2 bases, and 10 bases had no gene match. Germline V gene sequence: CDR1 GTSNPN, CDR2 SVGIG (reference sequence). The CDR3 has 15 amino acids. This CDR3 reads CAWSLTGGPGDTQYF. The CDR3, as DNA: TGTGCCTGGAGTTTGACGGGGGGGCCGGGGGATACGCAGTATTTT.

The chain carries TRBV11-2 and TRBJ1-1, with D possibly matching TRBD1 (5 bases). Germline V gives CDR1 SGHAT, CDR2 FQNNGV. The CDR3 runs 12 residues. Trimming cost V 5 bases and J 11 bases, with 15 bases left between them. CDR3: CASSLGEGPAFF. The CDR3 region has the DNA TGTGCCAGCAGCCTGGGGGAGGGGCCGGCTTTCTTT.

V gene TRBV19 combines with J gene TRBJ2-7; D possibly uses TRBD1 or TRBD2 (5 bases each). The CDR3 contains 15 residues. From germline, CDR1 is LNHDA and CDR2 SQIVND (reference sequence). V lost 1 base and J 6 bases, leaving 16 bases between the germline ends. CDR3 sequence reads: CASSIGAAGQIEQYF. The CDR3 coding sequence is TGTGCCAGTAGTATAGGAGCGGCAGGGCAAATCGAGCAGTACTTC.

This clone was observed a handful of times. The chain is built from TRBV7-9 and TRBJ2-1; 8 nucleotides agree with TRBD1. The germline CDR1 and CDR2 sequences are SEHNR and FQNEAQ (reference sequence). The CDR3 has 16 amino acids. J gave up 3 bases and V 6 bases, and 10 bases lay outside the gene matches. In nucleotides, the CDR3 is TGTGCCAGCAGGCGAGAGTCAGGGGGCTTCTACAATGAGCAGTTCTTC. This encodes CASRRESGGFYNEQFF.

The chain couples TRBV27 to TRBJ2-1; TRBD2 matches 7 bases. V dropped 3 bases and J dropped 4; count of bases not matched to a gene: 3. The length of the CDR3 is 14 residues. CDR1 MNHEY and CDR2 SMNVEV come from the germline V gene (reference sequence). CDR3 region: CASSLSREYNEQFF. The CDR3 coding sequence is TGTGCCAGCAGTTTGTCGCGGGAGTACAATGAGCAGTTCTTC.

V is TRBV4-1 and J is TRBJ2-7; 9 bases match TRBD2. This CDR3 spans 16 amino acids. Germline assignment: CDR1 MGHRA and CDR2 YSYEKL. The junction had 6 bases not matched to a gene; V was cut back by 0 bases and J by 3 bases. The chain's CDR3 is CASSQEAGGRSYEQYF. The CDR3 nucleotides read TGCGCCAGCAGCCAAGAAGCGGGAGGCCGTAGCTACGAGCAGTACTTC.

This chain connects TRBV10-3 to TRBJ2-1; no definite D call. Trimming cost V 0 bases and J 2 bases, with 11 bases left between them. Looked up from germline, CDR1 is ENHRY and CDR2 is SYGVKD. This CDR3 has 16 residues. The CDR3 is CAISESSENPYNEQFF. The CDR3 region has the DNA TGTGCCATCAGTGAGTCATCCGAGAACCCCTACAATGAGCAGTTCTTC.

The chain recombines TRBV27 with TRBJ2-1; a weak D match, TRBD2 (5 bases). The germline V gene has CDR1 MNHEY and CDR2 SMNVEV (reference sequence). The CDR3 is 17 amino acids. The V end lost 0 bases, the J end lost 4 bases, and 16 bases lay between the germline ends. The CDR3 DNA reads TGTGCCAGCAGTTTATCGCGGGCGGCCAGCGGATACAATGAGCAGTTCTTC. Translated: CASSLSRAASGYNEQFF.

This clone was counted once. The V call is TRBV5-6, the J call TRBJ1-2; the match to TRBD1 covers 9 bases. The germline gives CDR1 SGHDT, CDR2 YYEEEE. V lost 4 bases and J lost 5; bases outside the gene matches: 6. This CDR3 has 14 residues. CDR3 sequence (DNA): TGTGCCAGCAGCAAGGTGGGACAGGGATATGGCTACACCTTC. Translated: CASSKVGQGYGYTF.

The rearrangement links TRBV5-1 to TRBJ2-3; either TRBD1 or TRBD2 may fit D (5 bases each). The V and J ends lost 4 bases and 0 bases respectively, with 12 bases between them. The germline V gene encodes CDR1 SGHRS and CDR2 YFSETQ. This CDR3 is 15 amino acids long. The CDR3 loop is CASSLGTLSTDTQYF. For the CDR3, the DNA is TGCGCCAGCAGCCTCGGGACGCTCAGCACAGATACGCAGTATTTT. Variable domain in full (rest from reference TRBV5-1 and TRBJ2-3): KAGVTQTPRYLIKTRGQQVTLSCSPISGHRSVSWYQQTPGQGLQFLFEYFSETQRNKGNFPGRFSGRQFSNSRSEMNVSTLELGDSALYLCASSLGTLSTDTQYFGPGTRLTVL.

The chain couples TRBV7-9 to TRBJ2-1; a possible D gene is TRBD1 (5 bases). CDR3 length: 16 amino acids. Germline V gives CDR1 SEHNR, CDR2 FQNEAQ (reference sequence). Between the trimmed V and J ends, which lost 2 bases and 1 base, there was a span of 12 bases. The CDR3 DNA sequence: TGTGCCAGCAGCTTAAAGGATAGGGGTTCCTACAATGAGCAGTTCTTC. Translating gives CASSLKDRGSYNEQFF.

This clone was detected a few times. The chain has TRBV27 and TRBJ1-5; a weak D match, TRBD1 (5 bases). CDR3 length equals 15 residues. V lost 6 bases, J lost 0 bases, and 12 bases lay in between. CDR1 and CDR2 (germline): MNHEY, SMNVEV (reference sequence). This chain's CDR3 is CASRGLGLSNQPQHF. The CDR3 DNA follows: TGTGCCAGCAGGGGGTTGGGGCTTAGCAATCAGCCCCAGCATTTT.

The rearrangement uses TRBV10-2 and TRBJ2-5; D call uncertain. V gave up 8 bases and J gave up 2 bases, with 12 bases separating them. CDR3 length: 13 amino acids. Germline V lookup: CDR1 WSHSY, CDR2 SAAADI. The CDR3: CASSAAEQETQYF. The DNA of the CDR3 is TGCGCCAGCTCGGCGGCAGAACAAGAGACCCAGTACTTC.

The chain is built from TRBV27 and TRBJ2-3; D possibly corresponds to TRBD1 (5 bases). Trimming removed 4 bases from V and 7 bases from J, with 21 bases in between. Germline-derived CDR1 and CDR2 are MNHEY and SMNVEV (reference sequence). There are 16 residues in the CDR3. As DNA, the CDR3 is TGTGCCAGCAGTTCCTCGACAGCCGTCCCTCCCTATACGCAGTATTTT. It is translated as CASSSSTAVPPYTQYF.

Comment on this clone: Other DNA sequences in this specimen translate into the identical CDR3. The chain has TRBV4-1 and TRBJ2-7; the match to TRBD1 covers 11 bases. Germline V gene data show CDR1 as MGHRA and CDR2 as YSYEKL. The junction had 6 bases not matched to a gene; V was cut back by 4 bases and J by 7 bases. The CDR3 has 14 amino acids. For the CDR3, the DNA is TGCGCCAGCAGCCTAGGACAGGGGGCTAGGGAGCAGTACTTC. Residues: CASSLGQGAREQYF.

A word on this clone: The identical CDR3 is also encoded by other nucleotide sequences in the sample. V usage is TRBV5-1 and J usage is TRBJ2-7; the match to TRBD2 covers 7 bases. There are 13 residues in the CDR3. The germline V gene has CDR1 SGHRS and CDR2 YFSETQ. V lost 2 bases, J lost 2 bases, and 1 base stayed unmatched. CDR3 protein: CASSFGTTYEQYF. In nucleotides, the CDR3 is TGCGCCAGCAGCTTTGGGACTACCTACGAGCAGTACTTC.

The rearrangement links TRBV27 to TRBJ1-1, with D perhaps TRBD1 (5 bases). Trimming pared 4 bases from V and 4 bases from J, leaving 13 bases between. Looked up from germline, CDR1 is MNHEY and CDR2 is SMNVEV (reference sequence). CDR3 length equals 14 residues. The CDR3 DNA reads TGTGCCAGCAGTTCCCTTGTGGGGACCACTGAAGCTTTCTTT. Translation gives CASSSLVGTTEAFF.

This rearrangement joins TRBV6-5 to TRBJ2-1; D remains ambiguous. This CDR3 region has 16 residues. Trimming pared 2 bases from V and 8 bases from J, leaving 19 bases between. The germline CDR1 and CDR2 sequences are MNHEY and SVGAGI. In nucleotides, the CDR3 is TGTGCCAGCAGTTACCGAACTGGACGGGCTGGGGATGAGCAGTTCTTC. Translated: CASSYRTGRAGDEQFF.

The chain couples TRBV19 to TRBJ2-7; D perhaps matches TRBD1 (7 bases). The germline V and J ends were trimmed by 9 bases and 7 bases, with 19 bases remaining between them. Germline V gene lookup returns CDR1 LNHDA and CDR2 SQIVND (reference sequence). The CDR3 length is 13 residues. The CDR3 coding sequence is TGTGCCAGCCGTCAGGGGGGATCGAAAGAGCAGTACTTC. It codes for CASRQGGSKEQYF.

The CDR3 sequence is CASRPGPSEKLFF. The CDR3, as DNA: TGTGCCAGCAGACCGGGACCCTCTGAAAAACTGTTTTTT. The chain is built from TRBV6-5 and TRBJ1-4; tentative D call: TRBD1 (5 bases). The CDR3 sequence is 13 residues long. Per the germline V gene, CDR1 is MNHEY and CDR2 is SVGAGI. Trimming cost V 6 bases and J 7 bases, with 12 bases left between them.

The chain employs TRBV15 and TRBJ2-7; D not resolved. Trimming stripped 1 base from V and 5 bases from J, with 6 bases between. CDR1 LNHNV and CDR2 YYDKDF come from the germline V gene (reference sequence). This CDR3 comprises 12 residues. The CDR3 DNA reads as TGTGCCACCAGCAGAGTCTGGAACGAGCAGTACTTC. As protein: CATSRVWNEQYF.

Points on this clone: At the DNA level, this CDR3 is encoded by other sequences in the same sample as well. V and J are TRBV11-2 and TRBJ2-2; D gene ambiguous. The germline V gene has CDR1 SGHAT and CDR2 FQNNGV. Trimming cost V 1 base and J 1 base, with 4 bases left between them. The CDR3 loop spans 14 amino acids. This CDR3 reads CASSLVGNTGELFF. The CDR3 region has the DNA TGTGCCAGCAGCTTAGTTGGGAACACCGGGGAGCTGTTTTTT.

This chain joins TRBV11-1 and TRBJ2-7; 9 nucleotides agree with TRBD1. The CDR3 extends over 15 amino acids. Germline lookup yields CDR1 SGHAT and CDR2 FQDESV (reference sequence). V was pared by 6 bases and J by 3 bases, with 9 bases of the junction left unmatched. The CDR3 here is CASSVTGGSDYEQYF. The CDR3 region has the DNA TGTGCCAGCAGTGTCACAGGGGGCTCGGACTACGAGCAGTACTTC. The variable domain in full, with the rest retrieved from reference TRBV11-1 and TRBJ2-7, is EAEVAQSPRYKITEKSQAVAFWCDPISGHATLYWYRQILGQGPELLVQFQDESVVDDSQLPKDRFSAERLKGVDSTLKIQPAELGDSAMYLCASSVTGGSDYEQYFGPGTRLTVT.

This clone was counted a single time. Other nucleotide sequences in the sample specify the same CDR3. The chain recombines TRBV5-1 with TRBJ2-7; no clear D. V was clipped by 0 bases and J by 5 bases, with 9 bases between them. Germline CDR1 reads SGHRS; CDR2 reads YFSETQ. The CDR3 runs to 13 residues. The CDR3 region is CASSLVSGHEQYF. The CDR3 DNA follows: TGCGCCAGCAGCTTGGTTTCGGGCCACGAGCAGTACTTC.